The 5 T cell receptor beta chains presented below share a single source sample, sequenced in a study of T cells in narcolepsy. Some clones are missing from TCRdb's copy, which holds only in-frame ones; the method was immunoSEQ multiplex PCR. The data hold tens of thousands of clones, with approximately 85% observed a single time. The specimen was CD45RA- memory CD4+ T cells from PBMCs. The receptor set was obtained from a human donor with narcolepsy.

This clone was detected only once. The V and J genes are TRBV6-5 and TRBJ2-7; a weak D match, TRBD1 (6 bases). The CDR3 loop spans 15 amino acids. Germline V gives CDR1 MNHEY, CDR2 SVGAGI. V was cut by 8 bases and J by 5 bases, with 22 bases left in between. CDR3 sequence reads: CASRNTGHALDEQYF. DNA of the CDR3: TGTGCCAGCCGAAACACAGGGCACGCATTAGACGAGCAGTACTTC.

The chain carries TRBV30 and TRBJ1-4; D possibly corresponds to TRBD1 (6 bases). The CDR3 totals 15 residues. V shed 4 bases and J shed 8 bases, with 20 bases lying between them. Looked up from germline, CDR1 is GTSNPN and CDR2 is SVGIG (reference sequence). The CDR3 protein is CAWNPLQGVREKLFF. The CDR3 coding sequence is TGTGCCTGGAACCCTTTACAGGGAGTAAGGGAAAAACTGTTTTTT.

The chain employs TRBV29-1 and TRBJ1-1, with D perhaps matching TRBD1 (6 bases). V lost 7 bases and J 4 bases, leaving 13 bases between the germline ends. Germline CDR1 reads SQVTM; CDR2 reads ANQGSEA. The CDR3 is 12 amino acids. The CDR3 sequence: CSGNREGTEAFF. The CDR3 DNA sequence: TGCAGCGGAAACAGGGAAGGCACTGAAGCTTTCTTT. The full variable domain, in which reference TRBV29-1 and TRBJ1-1 provide the parts outside the CDR3, is SAVISQKPSRDICQRGTSLTIQCQVDSQVTMMFWYRQQPGQSLTLIATANQGSEATYESGFVIDKFPISRPNLTFSTLTVSNMSPEDSSIYLCSGNREGTEAFFGQGTRLTVV.

The chain couples TRBV5-1 to TRBJ2-3; TRBD1 agrees at 7 bases. V shed 4 bases and J 2 bases; nucleotides not matched to a gene: 7. The CDR3 is 15 amino acids. In germline, CDR1 is SGHRS, CDR2 YFSETQ. The CDR3 DNA sequence: TGCGCCAGCAGCCCCAGGGGACAGCTCACAGATACGCAGTATTTT. Translating it yields CASSPRGQLTDTQYF.

The chain combines TRBV6-5 with TRBJ1-4; unclear D gene. The CDR3 loop spans 12 amino acids. From germline, CDR1 is MNHEY and CDR2 SVGAGI. V was clipped by 4 bases and J by 4 bases, with 4 bases between them. The chain's CDR3 is CASSFDNEKLFF. CDR3 DNA: TGTGCCAGCAGTTTTGATAATGAAAAACTGTTTTTT.